The sequence of this TCR beta chain was determined in a study of breast tumors, draining lymph nodes, adjacent tissues (dated by TCRdb to the mid-2010s). For the wider study: Breast cancer patients provided tumor, adjacent nontumor tissue and axillary lymph nodes, and the study compared the TCR beta repertoires across these three sources. The study was designed to assess the relationships and possible T-cell exchange between tumor, surrounding tissue and draining lymph node repertoires in human breast cancer.

The lymph node samples were taken from the axillary draining lymph nodes of breast cancer patients. The paper as a whole reports these results and caveats: The study presented the conclusion that tumor T cells originate in lymph nodes as consistent with a hypothesis, not as something directly demonstrated. Tumors showed preferential V and J gene usage, and their T-cell repertoire diversity fell below that of lymph nodes yet above that of nontumor tissue. A scenario in which most tumor T cells derive from the lymph node and then expand within tumor tissue was judged to be consistent with the data. Tumor and nontumor tissue repertoires were significantly more similar in luminal-like than in basal-like breast cancer.

Reads for this sample came from an Illumina HiSeq 2000. Multiplex PCR amplification was used to generate the TCR beta chain libraries. The amplified TCR beta chain products were analyzed by high-throughput sequencing. TCRdb ran its own pipeline on the public reads, namely fastp trimming at Q25 and MiXCR clone calling, and kept in-frame beta chains. Entries are consolidated by CDR3 protein sequence, retaining the most common genes and DNA. This sample is represented by approximately 200,000 distinct CDR3 sequences; around 29% of them were singletons. The top ten clonotypes cover about 4.3% of the sample. Looking up the germline V gene yields CDR1 SGHRS and CDR2 YFSETQ. Trimming leaves V shorter by 0 bases and J shorter by 6 bases, with the junction holding 8 bases beyond the gene matches. Spanning cysteine to phenylalanine, the CDR3 consists of 15 amino acids. The DNA shown is the 45-base CDR3, in frame from base 1.

With regard to this clonotype: Which antigen it targets is not known. Base qualities are not recorded, but no much larger clone differs from it by a single base.

The rearrangement combines TRBV5-1 with TRBJ2-7, and TRBD1 aligns with 8 junction nucleotides. The material sequenced was axillary lymph node tissue. The source is a female donor with breast cancer. Some clones in this sample may be carry-over from other donors' samples. The CDR3 protein: CASSLVETGDREQYF. In nucleotide form, the sequence is TGCGCCAGCAGCTTGGTAGAGACAGGGGATCGCGAGCAGTACTTC.